Given below is one T cell receptor beta chain in context. In this sample, this clone turned up a few times. Its specific antigen is unknown. The input lacks base qualities; no much larger clone sits a single base away. A single peripheral blood draw of 90 to 150 mL on average was collected from each donor into heparinised tubes. Naive, central memory, regulatory and stem cell-like memory CD4+ T cells were sorted on a BD FACSAria II using a panel including CD45RO, CCR7, CD25, CD127, CD95 and CD27. A purity above 98% was achieved for all sorted populations. Right away, PBMCs were isolated by Lymphoprep density gradient centrifugation and were stained directly, with no culture step. To minimize batch effects, samples were stained and sorted in pairs, one healthy donor with one patient per experiment. All of the isolated RNA was reverse transcribed with the High Capacity cDNA Reverse Transcription Kit, so expressed TCRB transcripts were sequenced. Deep immunoSEQ sequencing was performed on naive, central memory and regulatory T cell samples, with an average of around 3.5 million total reads per sample. Sorted cells were lysed in RLT buffer, and RNA was extracted using DNase-treated RNeasy Micro or Mini kits according to cell number. To prevent cross-contamination, each cell subset was processed individually, whereas patient and healthy donor samples were processed jointly. The immunoSEQ multiplex PCR was used to amplify TCRB sequences from cDNA, yielding 87-bp fragments that span the CDR3 region. The amplicons were sequenced using the Illumina HiSeq platform. As for the authors' bioinformatics: Synthetic template baselines were used to correct PCR bias computationally, reads within Hamming distance 2 were collapsed, and singletons that could not be merged were discarded. Reads were aligned to IMGT to assign V, D and J genes, CDR3 length, and insertions or deletions at six rearrangement sites. Clonotype counts were normalized to sorted cell number within each subset before computing true diversity and Gini coefficients with the tcR R package. The overlap coefficient, calculated on TCRB nucleotide sequences, was used to measure repertoire sharing. Imported from immuneACCESS, the table was reduced by TCRdb to in-frame sequences with V and J called. These copies leave out some clones; in studies compared against another copy, an unresolved V gene accounts for under half, and the cause of the remainder is not known. The V and J calls and clone size are taken from that table; D and trimming were inferred from the DNA. The sample data list about 340,000 clones, and around 8% of these were observed just once. Of the sample, less than 0.45% is held by the ten largest clones.

The germline V gene gives CDR1 as SGHTA and CDR2 as FQGNSA. The CDR3 runs 14 amino acids, cysteine and phenylalanine included. Solely the CDR3 DNA is kept, with 42 bases framed from the first base. V is clipped by 0 bases and J by 5 bases, and the sequence between their germline boundaries is 9 bases long. This specimen belongs to a study of beta chain features in type 1 diabetes (dated by TCRdb to 2016 to 2019). Some background on the complete study: Mean age, gender distribution, total cell number and subset yield were not different between patients and healthy donors. A total of about 100,000,000 sorted cells were examined across all samples, and RNA yield correlated strongly with the number of cells per subset. In the study, recently diagnosed type 1 diabetes patients and matched healthy donors were compared on the TCRB repertoires of their sorted circulating CD4+ T cell subsets. Regulatory and stem cell-like memory subsets were isolated from only 8 patients and 8 healthy donors, whereas naive and central memory subsets came from all 28 donors.

What the work shows at the level of the full study, not this receptor alone: Naive, central memory and regulatory TCRB repertoires appeared to be more alike among patients than among healthy donors. At VDJ recombination sites, patients with type 1 diabetes made fewer insertions and deleted more nucleotides, a pattern implying thymic rearrangement abnormalities. Shorter templates might have been favored by PCR, but patient and control samples were amplified and corrected together, so both groups would have been affected equally by any skew. A moderate but significant shortening of TCRB CDR3 length was observed in type 1 diabetes patients in all four CD4+ subsets. Because cDNA was sequenced instead of genomic DNA, highly expressing activated cells could be over-represented, though the groups showed no difference in activation or CD3 levels. Because the HLA sub-analyses included only small numbers of individuals, any influence of HLA type on TCRB rearrangement was left unresolved.

The origin of this receptor is a woman younger than 30 in good health. The sequence is built from TRBV7-2 and TRBJ2-3, with the D segment identity uncertain. Sequenced input: central memory CD4+ T cells from blood. The DNA reads TGTGCCAGCAGCTTAGCTGACGGGCAAGATACGCAGTATTTT. It is translated as CASSLADGQDTQYF. Outside the CDR3, residues come from the reference TRBV7-2 and TRBJ2-3 proteins, so the full variable domain is: GAGVSQSPSNKVTEKGKDVELRCDPISGHTALYWYRQSLGQGLEFLIYFQGNSAPDKSGLPSDRFSAERTGGSVSTLTIQRTQQEDSAVYLCASSLADGQDTQYFGPGTRLTVL.